This TCR beta chain is drawn from a study of blood T cell repertoires in COVID-19. The germline V and J ends were trimmed by 6 bases and 6 bases, with 9 bases remaining between them. Germline loops: CDR1 LGHNT, CDR2 FRNRAP. The CDR3 spans 11 residues. Sequenced by immunoSEQ multiplex PCR; TCRdb stores in-frame clones only, minus some. The data show about 210,000 clones, about 88% seen once. The V call is TRBV12-5, the J call TRBJ2-7; possible D gene TRBD1, 5 bases. This TCR derives from a man in his sixties or seventies with acute or convalescent COVID-19. The sample was peripheral blood. The CDR3 sequence is CASGLTAEQYF. The CDR3, as DNA: TGTGCTAGTGGGCTGACAGCCGAGCAGTACTTC.